Sequencing of this TCR beta chain was carried out in a study of T cell repertoires in cytomegalovirus infection. Study-wide context: Recently identified HLA-C-restricted CMV epitopes and well-studied HLA-B-restricted CMV epitopes were used by the study. Public TCR beta signature analysis indicated the presence of both CMV infection and matching HLA type.

Study conclusions and caveats: Clonotypes of TCR beta that were HLA-C-restricted and CMV-specific dominated the ex vivo response.

TCRdb re-called the reads with MiXCR, one entry per CDR3 protein. The sample carries around 430,000 distinct CDR3 sequences, more than 40% recorded once. After removal of 0 bases from V and 4 bases from J, the junction contained 7 bases not matched to a gene. This CDR3 has 17 amino acids. Germline loops: CDR1 MGHRA, CDR2 YSYEKL. This clonotype was seen a handful of times. What it recognizes is unknown. The sequence was obtained from a human donor in good health (CMV status not recorded). Some clones in this sample may be carry-over from other donors' samples. The J gene is TRBJ2-2, the V gene TRBV4-1, with 8 bases fitting TRBD1. The source material was cultured PBMCs, sampled from culture after CMV antigen stimulation. CDR3 nucleotide sequence: TGCGCCAGCAGCCAAGAGGGAACCAGGGGGCTCACCGGGGAGCTGTTTTTT. Its translation: CASSQEGTRGLTGELFF.